This T cell receptor (beta chain) was recovered during a study of cytotoxic CD8 clonotypes in ibrutinib-treated CLL. Trimming removed 1 base from V and 2 bases from J, with 12 bases in between. Germline CDR1 LNHNV, CDR2 YYDKDF (reference sequence). The CDR3 length is 15 residues. Assay used: immunoSEQ multiplex PCR; TCRdb lists only in-frame clones, some missing. Among fewer than 400,000 clones listed, over 55% were seen once. The chain is built from TRBV15 and TRBJ2-7, with D uncertain. The sequenced sample was PBMCs, obtained after 36 months of ibrutinib treatment. The sequence was obtained from a human donor with chronic lymphocytic leukemia. The CDR3, as DNA: TGTGCCACCAGCAGAGGGGCACCCACCCCCTACGAGCAGTACTTC. It encodes CATSRGAPTPYEQYF. The whole variable domain, remainder taken from reference TRBV15 and TRBJ2-7, is DAMVIQNPRYQVTQFGKPVTLSCSQTLNHNVMYWYQQKSSQAPKLLFHYYDKDFNNEADTPDNFQSRRPNTSFCFLDIRSPGLGDTAMYLCATSRGAPTPYEQYFGPGTRLTVT.